The 24 T cell receptor beta chains presented below share a single source sample, sequenced in a study of blood T cells in healthy people across ages. A second PCR of 7 to 11 cycles used a sample-barcoded 5' primer and a J-beta primer mix. TCRdb itself ran the 5' RACE reads through MiXCR, one entry per CDR3 protein. The sample lists 700,000 or so distinct CDR3 sequences; approximately 40% were seen once. The specimen sequenced was blood. The source is a man older than 75 in good health.

In this sample, this clonotype turned up a few times. This sequence joins TRBV7-9 and TRBJ2-3; tentative D call: TRBD1 (6 bases). Trimming shortened V by 6 bases and J by 4 bases, and 11 bases separated the two germline ends. Germline V gene data show CDR1 as SEHNR and CDR2 as FQNEAQ (reference sequence). The CDR3 runs to 13 residues. This CDR3 is CASSSGAADTQYF. CDR3 nucleotides: TGTGCCAGCAGTTCAGGGGCGGCAGATACGCAGTATTTT. The variable domain in full, completed from reference TRBV7-9 and TRBJ2-3, reads DTGVSQNPRHKITKRGQNVTFRCDPISEHNRLYWYRQTLGQGPEFLTYFQNEAQLEKSRLLSDRFSAERPKGSFSTLEIQRTEQGDSAMYLCASSSGAADTQYFGPGTRLTVL.

The chain combines TRBV5-6 with TRBJ1-5, with D hard to call. Trimming stripped 4 bases from V and 0 bases from J, with 17 bases between. The CDR3 is 17 residues long. The V gene's germline CDR1 is SGHDT and CDR2 YYEEEE. The CDR3 DNA reads TGTGCCAGCAGCGGATCGGCCGGATTTAATAGCAATCAGCCCCAGCATTTT. Its translation is CASSGSAGFNSNQPQHF.

The chain combines TRBV27 with TRBJ1-1; 7 nucleotides align to TRBD1. The germline CDR1 and CDR2 sequences are MNHEY and SMNVEV (reference sequence). This CDR3 spans 13 amino acids. The V segment lost 6 bases and the J segment 7 bases; nucleotides outside the gene matches: 8. The CDR3 loop is CASSVRDSYEAFF. The CDR3 DNA reads TGTGCCAGCAGCGTCCGGGACAGTTATGAAGCTTTCTTT.

This clonotype was seen a few times. The chain has TRBV12-3 or TRBV12-4 and TRBJ2-5, with D tentatively TRBD1 (6 bases). CDR3 size: 16 residues. Trimming shortened V by 0 bases and J by 4 bases, and 15 bases separated the two germline ends. The chain's CDR3 is CASSLATGQVRETQYF. CDR3 bases: TGTGCCAGCAGTTTAGCCACAGGGCAGGTGCGAGAGACCCAGTACTTC.

The chain links TRBV20-1 to TRBJ2-4; TRBD2 matches 9 bases. With V trimmed by 0 bases and J by 4 bases, 7 bases remained unmatched. Germline CDR1 and CDR2: DFQATT and SNEGSKA (reference sequence). The CDR3 consists of 16 residues. CDR3 in amino acids: CSARDWLAGSKNIQYF. Here the CDR3 DNA reads TGCAGTGCTAGAGATTGGCTAGCGGGGTCTAAAAACATTCAGTACTTC.

At least ten counts were recorded for this clonotype. This chain joins TRBV4-1 and TRBJ2-4; TRBD2 matches 9 bases. With V trimmed by 0 bases and J by 6 bases, 3 bases remained unmatched. The CDR3 spans 15 residues. Germline V CDR1 and CDR2: MGHRA, YSYEKL. The CDR3 DNA follows: TGCGCCAGCAGCCAAGATGGACTAGCGATAAACATTCAGTACTTC. Its protein is CASSQDGLAINIQYF.

V usage is TRBV20-1 and J usage is TRBJ2-7; D is possibly TRBD2 (6 bases). Germline CDR1 and CDR2: DFQATT and SNEGSKA (reference sequence). The CDR3 is made up of 15 amino acids. Trimming shortened V by 6 bases and J by 0 bases, and 18 bases separated the two germline ends. This chain's CDR3 is CSALGTVPRSYEQYF. For the CDR3, the DNA is TGCAGTGCCCTAGGGACTGTCCCACGCTCCTACGAGCAGTACTTC.

In DNA form, the CDR3 reads TGTGCCAGCAGTTTAAGGTCGAGACAGGGGCTTGTCAATGAGCAGTTCTTC. This codes for CASSLRSRQGLVNEQFF. The chain couples TRBV27 to TRBJ2-1, with TRBD1 matching over 8 bases. Trimming cost V 2 bases and J 6 bases; bases outside gene matches: 12. The CDR3 covers 17 residues. Germline CDR1 MNHEY, CDR2 SMNVEV (reference sequence).

The chain recombines TRBV20-1 with TRBJ2-5, with 8 bases lining up with TRBD2. Germline V gene sequence: CDR1 DFQATT, CDR2 SNEGSKA (reference sequence). This CDR3 has 15 amino acids. V lost 0 bases and J lost 5; bases outside the gene matches: 8. The CDR3 here is CSARDPGGTMETQYF. The CDR3 DNA follows: TGCAGTGCTAGAGATCCGGGAGGGACTATGGAGACCCAGTACTTC.

This clonotype was seen a few times. The chain has TRBV29-1 and TRBJ1-1, with TRBD1 identical over 7 bases. V shed 3 bases and J 7 bases; nucleotides not matched to a gene: 2. There are 11 residues in the CDR3. CDR1 is SQVTM and CDR2 is ANQGSEA in the germline V gene. This CDR3 reads CSVEGQFEAFF. The CDR3 DNA reads TGCAGCGTTGAGGGACAGTTTGAAGCTTTCTTT.

This clonotype has a handful of counts. The rearrangement joins TRBV5-1 to TRBJ2-7, with D possibly matching TRBD1 (7 bases). V was trimmed by 2 bases and J by 2 bases, leaving 11 bases between them. Germline V lookup: CDR1 SGHRS, CDR2 YFSETQ. CDR3 length equals 14 residues. The CDR3 nucleotides read TGCGCCAGCAGCTTTAGCGGACAGGCCTACGAGCAGTACTTC. Its translation is CASSFSGQAYEQYF.

This clonotype was seen more than once but under ten times. The J gene is TRBJ2-7, the V gene TRBV4-2, with 7 bases matching TRBD2. The CDR3 loop spans 16 amino acids. V was pared by 3 bases and J by 2 bases, with 10 bases of the junction left unmatched. The germline gives CDR1 LGHNA, CDR2 YNFKEQ. CDR3: CASSHIGGGRTYEQYF. CDR3 bases: TGTGCCAGCAGCCATATTGGGGGAGGGCGGACCTACGAGCAGTACTTC.

The chain links TRBV3-1 to TRBJ1-1, with D possibly being TRBD1 (5 bases). V was cut by 7 bases and J by 3 bases, with 18 bases left in between. The CDR3 consists of 15 residues. Germline V gene lookup returns CDR1 LGHDT and CDR2 YNNKEL (reference sequence). CDR3: CASTPTEGIYTEAFF. The CDR3 DNA is TGTGCCAGCACCCCAACCGAGGGGATCTACACTGAAGCTTTCTTT.

With respect to this clonotype: A much larger clone lies a single base off, so this may be a read error. The chain is built from TRBV20-1 and TRBJ2-3, with D possibly TRBD2 on 6 matching bases. V was pared by 6 bases and J by 4 bases, with 17 bases between. Germline values: CDR1 DFQATT, CDR2 SNEGSKA (reference sequence). The CDR3 sequence is 14 residues long. The CDR3 region is CSARAGPTADTQYF. The CDR3 nucleotides read TGCAGTGCCAGGGCGGGACCGACGGCAGATACGCAGTATTTT.

Of note for this clonotype: This may stem from a read error, because a much larger clone lies one nucleotide away. The chain links TRBV7-9 to TRBJ2-7; either TRBD1 or TRBD2 may supply D (6 bases each). CDR3 length equals 15 residues. The ends were cut back, 8 bases at V and 7 bases at J, with 24 bases in the middle. In germline, CDR1 is SEHNR, CDR2 FQNEAQ (reference sequence). The CDR3 is CASPRGGGGYNEQYF. The CDR3, as DNA: TGTGCCAGCCCGAGAGGAGGGGGAGGATACAATGAGCAGTACTTC.

The chain has TRBV25-1 and TRBJ2-4; possible D gene TRBD1, 7 bases. The CDR3 runs to 15 residues. CDR1 is MGHDK, CDR2 SYGVNS, per germline. V dropped 6 bases and J dropped 10 bases, with 22 bases sitting between them. CDR3 protein: CASSDDRAGYLIQYF. In nucleotides, the CDR3 is TGTGCCAGCAGCGACGACAGGGCGGGGTATTTAATTCAGTACTTC.

The chain has TRBV7-8 and TRBJ2-5; D remains ambiguous. The CDR3 has 18 amino acids. In germline, CDR1 is SGHVS, CDR2 FQNEAQ. The ends were cut back, 5 bases at V and 3 bases at J, with 25 bases in the middle. DNA of the CDR3: TGTGCCAGCAGCAGCAGGCCCCTACGAAGAAATTTTGAAGAGACCCAGTACTTC. As protein: CASSSRPLRRNFEETQYF.

The chain has TRBV20-1 and TRBJ2-6; no reliable D call. This CDR3 is 13 amino acids long. Germline V lookup: CDR1 DFQATT, CDR2 SNEGSKA (reference sequence). Trimming removed 6 bases from V and 2 bases from J, with 8 bases in between. Here the CDR3 DNA reads TGCAGTGCGAGTGGCGCTGGGGCCAACGTCCTGACTTTC. Protein product: CSASGAGANVLTF.

The V call is TRBV7-9, the J call TRBJ2-7, with 7 bases identical to TRBD2. CDR3 length: 16 residues. Germline CDR1 is SEHNR and CDR2 is FQNEAQ (reference sequence). Unmatched junction bases numbered 10, after V lost 5 bases and J lost 0 bases. CDR3 loop: CASSDPGLLSSYEQYF. CDR3 DNA: TGTGCCAGCAGCGACCCGGGACTACTGAGCTCCTACGAGCAGTACTTC.

As for this clonotype: This may arise from a read error, as a much more abundant clone is one base away. The V and J genes are TRBV7-2 and TRBJ1-1; D possibly corresponds to TRBD1 (6 bases). V lost 6 bases and J lost 1, with 12 bases in between. Germline CDR1 and CDR2: SGHTA and FQGNSA. The CDR3 runs to 14 residues. The CDR3 loop is CASRPRTENTEAFF. As DNA, the CDR3 is TGTGCCAGCAGGCCACGGACAGAGAACACTGAAGCTTTCTTT.

The genes are TRBV27 and TRBJ2-3; tentative D call: TRBD2 (6 bases). V was trimmed by 8 bases and J by 0 bases, leaving 12 bases between them. Germline assignment: CDR1 MNHEY and CDR2 SMNVEV (reference sequence). This CDR3 region has 14 residues. The CDR3 DNA reads TGTGCCAGCTCTTGGGGGACTAGCACAGATACGCAGTATTTT. It codes for CASSWGTSTDTQYF.

The rearrangement links TRBV27 to TRBJ2-7; weak D call: TRBD2 (5 bases). The germline V gene encodes CDR1 MNHEY and CDR2 SMNVEV (reference sequence). Between the trimmed V and J ends, which lost 6 bases and 3 bases, there was a span of 18 bases. There are 15 residues in the CDR3. CDR3 amino acids: CASSPSGVGSYEQYF. The CDR3 DNA sequence: TGTGCCAGCAGCCCGAGCGGCGTTGGAAGCTACGAGCAGTACTTC.

Concerning this clonotype: Relative to the germline gene, one junction end is altered; a read error may explain this. This chain uses TRBV27 with TRBJ2-7, with 7 bases that match TRBD1. This CDR3 contains 15 residues. CDR1 is MNHEY, CDR2 SMNVEV, per germline (reference sequence). The CDR3 loop is CASQITGQTTYEQHF. The CDR3, as DNA: TGTGCCAGCCAGATAACGGGACAGACGACGTACGAGCAGCACTTC.

V and J are TRBV28 and TRBJ2-2; 7 bases are a match to TRBD2. Germline CDR1 MDHEN, CDR2 SYDVKM. The CDR3 runs 14 residues. Trimming removed 9 bases from V and 1 base from J; junction bases left unmatched: 5. The CDR3 region has the DNA TGTGCCAGTCGACTAGCCAGGAACACCGGGGAGCTGTTTTTT. It encodes CASRLARNTGELFF. The entire variable domain, with the rest obtained from reference TRBV28 and TRBJ2-2, is as follows: DVKVTQSSRYLVKRTGEKVFLECVQDMDHENMFWYRQDPGLGLRLIYFSYDVKMKEKGDIPEGYSVSREKKERFSLILESASTNQTSMYLCASRLARNTGELFFGEGSRLTVL.